What follows are 26 T cell receptor beta chains derived from one specimen sequenced in a study of blood T cell repertoires in COVID-19. Clones were sequenced by immunoSEQ multiplex PCR, and TCRdb holds only the in-frame ones, with some missing. The sample has 200,000 to 300,000 clones; 83% are singletons. The sequenced sample was peripheral blood. The receptors come from a human donor in a cohort sampled during active COVID-19.

This clone was seen once. The chain recombines TRBV7-9 with TRBJ2-7; D perhaps matches TRBD1 (5 bases). V lost 3 bases and J 2 bases, leaving 14 bases between the germline ends. The germline V gene encodes CDR1 SEHNR and CDR2 FQNEAQ (reference sequence). This CDR3 has 15 amino acids. CDR3 sequence (DNA): TGTGCCAGCAGCTTTCGGCAGGGTGTCACCTACGAGCAGTACTTC. This codes for CASSFRQGVTYEQYF.

Details on this clone: Other DNA sequences in this sample translate to the same CDR3. This rearrangement joins TRBV3-1 (or the pseudogene TRBV3-2) to TRBJ1-2; D unclear. Germline V CDR1 and CDR2: LGHDT, YNNKEL (reference sequence). The CDR3 runs 13 residues. The V gene lost 1 base and the J gene lost 8 bases, with 11 bases spanning the gap. CDR3 region: CASSQGRGSGYTF. The CDR3, as DNA: TGTGCCAGCAGCCAAGGTAGAGGGAGCGGCTACACCTTC.

This clone appeared a few times. V usage is TRBV7-2 and J usage is TRBJ1-6; TRBD1 matches at 8 bases. Germline lookup yields CDR1 SGHTA and CDR2 FQGNSA. V was pared by 4 bases and J by 7 bases, with 3 bases of the junction left unmatched. The CDR3 runs to 14 residues. CDR3 DNA sequence: TGTGCCAGCAGCTCGACAGGGGTAAATTCACCCCTCCACTTT. Translation: CASSSTGVNSPLHF.

The chain recombines TRBV6-1 with TRBJ1-1; 10 positions agree with TRBD1. Trimming cost V 3 bases and J 6 bases; bases outside gene matches: 4. CDR1 MNHNS and CDR2 SASEGT come from the germline V gene. This CDR3 is built from 14 residues. DNA of the CDR3: TGTGCCAGCAGTGAGACAGGGGGCAGGTCTGAAGCTTTCTTT. Translating it yields CASSETGGRSEAFF.

The rearrangement links TRBV28 to TRBJ2-1; TRBD2 is a possible D gene (5 bases). The CDR3 extends over 14 amino acids. Germline V gene lookup returns CDR1 MDHEN and CDR2 SYDVKM. Trimming shortened V by 7 bases and J by 4 bases, and 14 bases separated the two germline ends. The CDR3 spells CASTSFAGYNEQFF. The CDR3 coding sequence is TGTGCCAGCACCTCCTTTGCGGGTTACAATGAGCAGTTCTTC.

V is TRBV5-5 and J is TRBJ1-4; no firm D call. Germline loops: CDR1 SGHKS, CDR2 YYEKEE (reference sequence). V lost 6 bases, J lost 0 bases, and 9 bases lay in between. The CDR3 is 14 residues long. The DNA of the CDR3 is TGTGCCAGCAAATCCACTGCAACTAATGAAAAACTGTTTTTT. It codes for CASKSTATNEKLFF.

The chain has TRBV27 and TRBJ2-6; 7 nucleotides match TRBD1. This CDR3 has 19 amino acids. Trimming took 3 bases from V and 1 from J; bases not matched to a gene: 12. Germline V gives CDR1 MNHEY, CDR2 SMNVEV (reference sequence). CDR3 in amino acids: CASSFSLDRVGSGANVLTF. The CDR3 nucleotides read TGTGCCAGCAGTTTCTCACTTGACAGGGTCGGTTCTGGGGCCAACGTCCTGACTTTC.

The chain combines TRBV5-4 with TRBJ2-5; D remains unclear. V lost 3 bases and J lost 1, with 10 bases in between. This CDR3 comprises 14 residues. Germline V lookup: CDR1 SGHNT, CDR2 YYREEE (reference sequence). CDR3 region: CASSSTKPQETQYF. The CDR3 DNA sequence: TGTGCCAGCAGCTCCACTAAACCCCAAGAGACCCAGTACTTC.

The chain combines TRBV28 with TRBJ1-1; 8 bases align to TRBD1. Germline lookup yields CDR1 MDHEN and CDR2 SYDVKM. Losses at the gene ends were 4 bases for V and 1 base for J; bases not matched to a gene: 11. The CDR3 runs 17 residues. DNA of the CDR3: TGTGCCAGCAGTTCGTCTACAGGGGGAGCGCGGAACACTGAAGCTTTCTTT. This gives the protein CASSSSTGGARNTEAFF. Variable domain in full (rest from reference TRBV28 and TRBJ1-1): DVKVTQSSRYLVKRTGEKVFLECVQDMDHENMFWYRQDPGLGLRLIYFSYDVKMKEKGDIPEGYSVSREKKERFSLILESASTNQTSMYLCASSSSTGGARNTEAFFGQGTRLTVV.

The gene calls are TRBV3-1 (or the pseudogene TRBV3-2) and TRBJ1-2; the match to TRBD1 covers 10 bases. After removal of 0 bases from V and 2 bases from J, the junction contained 9 bases not matched to a gene. Germline V gene sequence: CDR1 LGHDT, CDR2 YNNKEL (reference sequence). The CDR3 totals 18 residues. CDR3 sequence: CASSQERDRGPLNYGYTF. The CDR3, as DNA: TGTGCCAGCAGCCAAGAGCGGGACAGGGGACCACTAAACTATGGCTACACCTTC.

The genes are TRBV11-2 and TRBJ2-7, with no clear D. The germline V gene encodes CDR1 SGHAT and CDR2 FQNNGV. V lost 5 bases and J lost 0, with 2 bases in between. The CDR3 has 11 residues. Here the CDR3 reads CASSRSYEQYF. In DNA form, the CDR3 reads TGTGCCAGCAGCCGCTCCTACGAGCAGTACTTC. The whole variable domain, remainder taken from reference TRBV11-2 and TRBJ2-7, is EAGVAQSPRYKIIEKRQSVAFWCNPISGHATLYWYQQILGQGPKLLIQFQNNGVVDDSQLPKDRFSAERLKGVDSTLKIQPAKLEDSAVYLCASSRSYEQYFGPGTRLTVT.

V usage is TRBV18 and J usage is TRBJ1-1, with D perhaps matching TRBD1 (5 bases). CDR1 and CDR2 (germline): KGHSH, LQKENI. This CDR3 is built from 14 residues. Trimming left V 6 bases short and J 4 bases short, with 15 bases between. For the CDR3, the DNA is TGTGCCAGCTCCTCAGGGCAGGAGACCACTGAAGCTTTCTTT. Residues: CASSSGQETTEAFF.

This chain uses TRBV12-3 or TRBV12-4 with TRBJ2-1, with 11 bases fitting TRBD1. V lost 7 bases to trimming and J lost 9 bases; unmatched junction nucleotides: 5. The CDR3 is made up of 13 amino acids. In nucleotides, the CDR3 is TGTGCCAGCACCCGGGACAGGGGGGGTGAGCAGTTCTTC. Its protein is CASTRDRGGEQFF.

This clone has just one count. V gene TRBV3-1 (or the pseudogene TRBV3-2) combines with J gene TRBJ2-2; weak D call: TRBD2 (6 bases). V lost 3 bases, J lost 6 bases, and 11 bases lay in between. CDR3 size: 14 residues. Germline V gene sequence: CDR1 LGHDT, CDR2 YNNKEL (reference sequence). The CDR3 DNA reads TGTGCCAGCAGCCACCCCCCGGGGGCCGGGGAGCTGTTTTTT. This translates into CASSHPPGAGELFF.

The gene calls are TRBV11-2 and TRBJ2-1, with TRBD1 identical over 9 bases. V trimming: 4 bases; J trimming: 2 bases; junction bases outside the gene matches: 3. Germline values: CDR1 SGHAT, CDR2 FQNNGV. The CDR3 loop spans 15 amino acids. The CDR3: CASSSYRGPYNEQFF. The CDR3 DNA reads as TGTGCCAGCAGCTCTTACAGGGGGCCCTACAATGAGCAGTTCTTC.

The chain carries TRBV15 and TRBJ1-1; perhaps TRBD1 as D (6 bases). Germline V gene data show CDR1 as LNHNV and CDR2 as YYDKDF (reference sequence). V lost 5 bases, J lost 4 bases, and 17 bases lay in between. The CDR3 spans 15 residues. In nucleotides, the CDR3 is TGTGCCACCAGCCTCGAAGGCAGGGGAACCACTGAAGCTTTCTTT. Protein product: CATSLEGRGTTEAFF. Based on the CDR3 plus reference TRBV15 and TRBJ1-1, the full variable domain is DAMVIQNPRYQVTQFGKPVTLSCSQTLNHNVMYWYQQKSSQAPKLLFHYYDKDFNNEADTPDNFQSRRPNTSFCFLDIRSPGLGDTAMYLCATSLEGRGTTEAFFGQGTRLTVV.

This chain joins TRBV28 and TRBJ2-5, with 8 bases fitting TRBD1. Germline CDR1 reads MDHEN; CDR2 reads SYDVKM. The CDR3 length is 14 residues. Trimming at V came to 6 bases and at J to 2 bases, leaving 5 bases not matched to a gene. DNA for the CDR3: TGTGCCAGCAGGATGACAGGGGCTCAAGAGACCCAGTACTTC. This gives the protein CASRMTGAQETQYF.

This rearrangement joins TRBV12-3 or TRBV12-4 to TRBJ2-5; D gene unclear. This CDR3 is built from 12 residues. V was shortened by 1 base and J by 5 bases, with 5 bases between the two germline ends. CDR3 in amino acids: CASSLGRETQYF. The CDR3 DNA reads TGTGCCAGCAGTTTAGGGCGGGAGACCCAGTACTTC.

V gene TRBV11-2 combines with J gene TRBJ2-3, with D possibly matching TRBD1 (6 bases). From germline, CDR1 is SGHAT and CDR2 FQNNGV. There are 15 residues in the CDR3. V lost 2 bases and J lost 3, with 12 bases in between. DNA for the CDR3: TGTGCCAGCAGCTTACAATCGACAGGTACAGATACGCAGTATTTT. Its protein is CASSLQSTGTDTQYF.

V usage is TRBV12-3 or TRBV12-4 and J usage is TRBJ1-2; 8 nucleotides align to TRBD1. The CDR3 is 13 residues long. The V and J ends lost 6 bases and 4 bases, in that order; junction bases with no gene match: 4. The CDR3 sequence: CASSLTGVYGYTF. The CDR3 DNA reads as TGTGCCAGCAGCTTGACAGGGGTCTATGGCTACACCTTC.

The chain uses TRBV18 and TRBJ1-4; D unresolved. The V gene's germline CDR1 is KGHSH and CDR2 LQKENI. This CDR3 is 16 amino acids long. The V end was cut by 2 bases, the J end by 4 bases, with 14 bases between. CDR3 region: CASSPTVQTGNEKLFF. For the CDR3, the DNA is TGTGCCAGCTCACCAACAGTACAAACCGGTAATGAAAAACTGTTTTTT. The whole variable domain, filled in from reference TRBV18 and TRBJ1-4, reads NAGVMQNPRHLVRRRGQEARLRCSPMKGHSHVYWYRQLPEEGLKFMVYLQKENIIDESGMPKERFSAEFPKEGPSILRIQQVVRGDSAAYFCASSPTVQTGNEKLFFGSGTQLSVL.

The genes are TRBV7-2 and TRBJ2-3; D uncertain. Germline V lookup: CDR1 SGHTA, CDR2 FQGNSA. V lost 5 bases to trimming and J lost 0 bases, with 3 bases between them. The CDR3 consists of 12 residues. The CDR3 DNA is TGTGCCAGCAGCCCAAGCACAGATACGCAGTATTTT. It translates to CASSPSTDTQYF. The whole variable domain, remainder taken from reference TRBV7-2 and TRBJ2-3, is GAGVSQSPSNKVTEKGKDVELRCDPISGHTALYWYRQSLGQGLEFLIYFQGNSAPDKSGLPSDRFSAERTGGSVSTLTIQRTQQEDSAVYLCASSPSTDTQYFGPGTRLTVL.

This clone was picked up one time. The chain uses TRBV30 and TRBJ1-1; D unresolved. This CDR3 is 13 amino acids long. Germline assignment: CDR1 GTSNPN and CDR2 SVGIG (reference sequence). Trimming removed 2 bases at V and 1 base at J, with 8 bases between. CDR3 protein: CAWSLGANTEAFF. Written as DNA, the CDR3 is TGTGCCTGGAGTTTGGGCGCGAACACTGAAGCTTTCTTT. The full variable domain, rest sourced from reference TRBV30 and TRBJ1-1, is SQTIHQWPATLVQPVGSPLSLECTVEGTSNPNLYWYRQAAGRGLQLLFYSVGIGQISSEVPQNLSASRPQDRQFILSSKKLLLSDSGFYLCAWSLGANTEAFFGQGTRLTVV.

CDR3 DNA sequence: TGTGCCAGCAGTTACTCCGGACTAGCGGCCCTCACCGGGGAGCTGTTTTTT. This codes for CASSYSGLAALTGELFF. This chain uses TRBV6-2 or TRBV6-3 with TRBJ2-2, with 10 bases lining up with TRBD2. The CDR3 runs 17 residues. The V gene's germline CDR1 is MNHEY and CDR2 SVGEGT. J was trimmed by 4 bases and V by 0 bases; bases with no gene match: 5.

The J gene is TRBJ2-5, the V gene TRBV10-1; TRBD2 is a possible D gene (6 bases). V was trimmed by 6 bases and J by 5 bases, leaving 16 bases between them. The germline CDR1 and CDR2 sequences are WNHNN and SYGVQD (reference sequence). This CDR3 has 14 amino acids. CDR3 nucleotides: TGCGCCAGCAGCCCCCGCTCGGGAGTGGAGACCCAGTACTTC. It encodes CASSPRSGVETQYF.

The rearrangement uses TRBV7-6 and TRBJ1-5; D unresolved. The CDR3 is 14 amino acids. Germline V CDR1 and CDR2: SGHVS, FNYEAQ. V lost 3 bases to trimming and J lost 4 bases, with 10 bases between them. CDR3 coding DNA: TGTGCCAGCAGCTTGGACCCGGGGAATCAGCCCCAGCATTTT. Its protein is CASSLDPGNQPQHF.